This T cell receptor beta chain was profiled in a study of identical twins. Whole-study findings and limits: Cord blood's abundant beta clonotypes had fewer insertions, unlike memory repertoires.

In TCRdb, the 5' RACE reads were re-called with MiXCR into one record per CDR3 protein. The sample has around 370,000 distinct CDR3 sequences, roughly 9% seen once; the top ten hold more than 8%. The CDR3 extends over 16 amino acids. The trim removed 4 bases at V and 4 bases at J, leaving 8 bases unmatched. CDR1 SGHRS and CDR2 YFSETQ come from the germline V gene. As concerns this clonotype: Its antigen is undetermined.

What was sequenced was naive T cells sorted from blood. The sequence came from a woman in her 50s in good health. The chain has TRBV5-1 and TRBJ2-5, with 12 nucleotides matching TRBD2. CDR3 region: CASSPIPSGRGETQYF. The CDR3 nucleotides read TGCGCCAGCAGCCCCATCCCTAGCGGGAGGGGAGAGACCCAGTACTTC.